Described below is a single TCR beta chain sequence and its context. The RNA input was about 0.5 to 1 ug, and it was reverse transcribed with random hexamers. TCRdb redid the calling of the immunoSEQ multiplex PCR reads with MiXCR, one entry per CDR3 protein. The table records 100,000 to 150,000 distinct CDR3 sequences, more than 85% of them present only once. The data were obtained in a study of CD8 T cells in Susac syndrome. CD8+ and CD4+ T cells from blood underwent TCR beta sequencing. Sequencing was done on a sample of CD8+ T cells from PBMCs. This sequence was found in a human donor with multiple sclerosis.

The chain's CDR3 is CSVQGNTEAFF. DNA of the CDR3: TGCAGCGTTCAGGGGAACACTGAAGCTTTCTTT. This chain connects TRBV29-1 to TRBJ1-1, with D maybe TRBD1 (5 bases). CDR3 length equals 11 residues. CDR1 is SQVTM, CDR2 ANQGSEA, per germline. The V end lost 5 bases, the J end lost 1 base, and 5 bases lay between the germline ends.